Listed here are 28 T cell receptor beta chains from one sample, sequenced in a study of shared clonotypes between healthy human individuals. Some clones are missing from TCRdb's copy, which holds only in-frame ones; the method was immunoSEQ multiplex PCR. The repertoire holds 2.5 million or so clones, 85% to 95% seen once, with under 0.15% in the top ten. Sequencing used naive CD4+ T cells sorted from blood. Stated subset: CD45RA+ positively selected. The receptors derive from a man between 18 and 35 years old in good health.

The CDR3 protein is CASSLDRADNEQFF. DNA for the CDR3: TGTGCCAGCAGCCTCGACAGGGCGGACAATGAGCAGTTCTTC. V is TRBV5-4 and J is TRBJ2-1; the match to TRBD1 covers 7 bases. V shed 4 bases and J 5 bases; nucleotides not matched to a gene: 6. This CDR3 has 14 amino acids. Germline V CDR1 and CDR2: SGHNT, YYREEE (reference sequence).

V and J are TRBV2 and TRBJ2-5; a possible D gene is TRBD2 (6 bases). Trimming took 7 bases from V and 2 from J, leaving 11 bases between them. Germline CDR1 SNHLY, CDR2 FYNNEI. The CDR3 extends over 13 amino acids. The DNA for the CDR3 is TGTGCCAGCATACCGGGAGAACAAGAGACCCAGTACTTC. It is translated as CASIPGEQETQYF.

V gene TRBV27 combines with J gene TRBJ2-2; unclear D gene. The V gene lost 9 bases and the J gene lost 4 bases, with 15 bases spanning the gap. Per germline, CDR1 MNHEY and CDR2 SMNVEV (reference sequence). This CDR3 has 14 residues. The CDR3 region is CASQLGKLTGELFF. In DNA form, the CDR3 reads TGTGCCAGTCAATTAGGGAAGCTCACCGGGGAGCTGTTTTTT.

The gene calls are TRBV11-2 and TRBJ2-2, with 7 bases identical to TRBD2. This CDR3 region has 16 residues. Germline loops: CDR1 SGHAT, CDR2 FQNNGV. The ends lost 5 bases at V and 0 bases at J; junction bases unmatched: 6. The DNA for the CDR3 is TGTGCCAGCAGCCGTCTTAGCGGGTCGAACACCGGGGAGCTGTTTTTT. It is translated as CASSRLSGSNTGELFF.

This rearrangement joins TRBV7-3 to TRBJ1-5, with D unclear. Germline-derived CDR1 and CDR2 are SGHTA and FQGTGA. This CDR3 is built from 16 residues. The germline V and J ends were trimmed by 0 bases and 4 bases, with 13 bases remaining between them. The CDR3 protein is CASSLTNKTENQPQHF. The DNA for the CDR3 is TGTGCCAGCAGCTTAACCAATAAAACAGAAAATCAGCCCCAGCATTTT.

The chain couples TRBV7-2 to TRBJ1-6; D unresolved. Germline V gene lookup returns CDR1 SGHTA and CDR2 FQGNSA. This CDR3 spans 12 amino acids. The V end was cut by 5 bases, the J end by 8 bases, with 7 bases between. CDR3 sequence (DNA): TGTGCCAGCAGCCGTCTTGATTCACCCCTCCACTTT. It translates to CASSRLDSPLHF. Full variable domain (outside the CDR3, taken from reference TRBV7-2 and TRBJ1-6): GAGVSQSPSNKVTEKGKDVELRCDPISGHTALYWYRQSLGQGLEFLIYFQGNSAPDKSGLPSDRFSAERTGGSVSTLTIQRTQQEDSAVYLCASSRLDSPLHFGNGTRLTVT.

The V and J genes are TRBV16 and TRBJ1-2, with unresolved D. The V end was cut by 0 bases, the J end by 6 bases, with 8 bases between. The CDR3 length is 13 residues. Germline V gene lookup returns CDR1 KGHSY and CDR2 FQNENV. CDR3 in amino acids: CASSQSTGNGYTF. The CDR3 nucleotides are TGTGCCAGCAGCCAATCGACCGGGAATGGCTACACCTTC.

CDR3 bases: TGTGCCAGTAGTCAATCCCAACAGGGCATGGAGACCCAGTACTTC. This encodes CASSQSQQGMETQYF. The chain is built from TRBV19 and TRBJ2-5, with D perhaps matching TRBD1 (6 bases). V lost 5 bases and J lost 5, with 18 bases in between. The CDR3 has 15 amino acids. Germline CDR1 LNHDA, CDR2 SQIVND (reference sequence).

The chain uses TRBV5-1 and TRBJ2-7; D gene ambiguous. The V end lost 4 bases, the J end lost 0 bases, and 8 bases lay between the germline ends. The CDR3 is 13 amino acids. Looked up from germline, CDR1 is SGHRS and CDR2 is YFSETQ. CDR3 region: CASSQQSSYEQYF. CDR3 DNA: TGCGCCAGCAGCCAACAGAGCTCCTACGAGCAGTACTTC.

V and J are TRBV28 and TRBJ1-5; the D is unclear. Germline CDR1 reads MDHEN; CDR2 reads SYDVKM. Trimming removed 3 bases from V and 5 bases from J, with 20 bases in between. This CDR3 is 17 amino acids long. In DNA form, the CDR3 reads TGTGCCAGCAGTTTTCTTTCCGGACGAAGTTTGGATCAGCCCCAGCATTTT. It encodes CASSFLSGRSLDQPQHF.

V is TRBV5-1 and J is TRBJ2-7; D not certain. This CDR3 is built from 14 residues. Germline V CDR1 and CDR2: SGHRS, YFSETQ. Trimming pared 0 bases from V and 6 bases from J, leaving 13 bases between. The CDR3 DNA is TGCGCCAGCAGCTTGGATCCCAGCCTGGGCGAGCAGTACTTC. Encoded protein: CASSLDPSLGEQYF.

This chain links TRBV19 with TRBJ1-5; the D gene is possibly TRBD1 (6 bases). From germline, CDR1 is LNHDA and CDR2 SQIVND (reference sequence). The CDR3 has 13 residues. V lost 3 bases to trimming and J lost 9 bases, with 12 bases between them. As DNA, the CDR3 is TGTGCCAGTAGTATGCAGGGGCGCGGGCCCCAGCATTTT. This translates into CASSMQGRGPQHF. Supplemented by reference TRBV19 and TRBJ1-5, the full variable domain reads DGGITQSPKYLFRKEGQNVTLSCEQNLNHDAMYWYRQDPGQGLRLIYYSQIVNDFQKGDIAEGYSVSREKKESFPLTVTSAQKNPTAFYLCASSMQGRGPQHFGDGTRLSIL.

The rearrangement links TRBV9 to TRBJ1-2, with 12 bases fitting TRBD1. Trimming at V came to 4 bases and at J to 2 bases, leaving 12 bases not matched to a gene. CDR1 is SGDLS and CDR2 is YYNGEE in the germline V gene. The CDR3 consists of 18 residues. The CDR3 DNA reads TGTGCCAGCAGCTCTTCCCGGGACAGGGGGCAATGGAACTATGGCTACACCTTC. Translating gives CASSSSRDRGQWNYGYTF.

This chain connects TRBV6-5 to TRBJ1-1; perhaps TRBD1 as D (5 bases). The CDR3 length is 14 residues. Trimming cost V 10 bases and J 10 bases, with 25 bases left between them. From germline, CDR1 is MNHEY and CDR2 SVGAGI. CDR3 protein: CATLGTTVSMRAFF. DNA of the CDR3: TGTGCCACTCTCGGGACGACGGTCAGTATGAGAGCTTTCTTT.

V is TRBV2 and J is TRBJ1-2, with no clear D. This CDR3 region has 10 residues. V lost 8 bases and J lost 6, with 7 bases in between. The germline CDR1 and CDR2 sequences are SNHLY and FYNNEI. The CDR3 DNA follows: TGTGCCAGCGGAAGAAATGGCTACACCTTC. Amino acid sequence: CASGRNGYTF.

The V call is TRBV6-1, the J call TRBJ2-5, with D maybe TRBD1 (6 bases). Germline V gene sequence: CDR1 MNHNS, CDR2 SASEGT. The V end lost 4 bases, the J end lost 3 bases, and 9 bases lay between the germline ends. There are 13 residues in the CDR3. This chain's CDR3 is CASSGDIKETQYF. DNA of the CDR3: TGTGCCAGCAGTGGGGACATAAAAGAGACCCAGTACTTC.

As DNA, the CDR3 is TGTGCCAGCAGGGTAATTAAGGTGGAGACCCAGTACTTC. Its protein product is CASRVIKVETQYF. The chain employs TRBV6-1 and TRBJ2-5, with D unclear. The ends were cut back, 6 bases at V and 5 bases at J, with 13 bases in the middle. This CDR3 spans 13 amino acids. The germline V gene has CDR1 MNHNS and CDR2 SASEGT.

The gene calls are TRBV7-6 and TRBJ2-1; 8 bases agree with TRBD2. The V gene's germline CDR1 is SGHVS and CDR2 FNYEAQ. CDR3 size: 12 residues. The V and J ends lost 5 bases and 15 bases, in that order; junction bases with no gene match: 9. Written as DNA, the CDR3 is TGTGCCAGCAGCGCGGGGGGAGGACCGAGGTTCTTC. Translated, it gives CASSAGGGPRFF.

This rearrangement joins TRBV4-3 to TRBJ2-6; possible D gene TRBD2, 6 bases. The CDR3 covers 17 residues. The germline CDR1 and CDR2 sequences are LGHNA and YSLEER. V was pared by 0 bases and J by 2 bases, with 11 bases between. CDR3 DNA sequence: TGCGCCAGCAGCCAAGATTTGTGGGGGGCTGGGGCCAACGTCCTGACTTTC. Amino acid sequence: CASSQDLWGAGANVLTF.

About this clone: Other nucleotide sequences in the sample specify the same CDR3. This sequence joins TRBV5-1 and TRBJ2-5; the D gene is possibly TRBD2 (7 bases). Trimming left V 5 bases short and J 5 bases short, with 13 bases between. Per the germline V gene, CDR1 is SGHRS and CDR2 is YFSETQ. The CDR3 extends over 13 amino acids. CDR3 region: CASSRGGEETQYF. The CDR3 bases are TGCGCCAGCAGTAGGGGGGGCGAGGAGACCCAGTACTTC. Based on the CDR3 plus reference TRBV5-1 and TRBJ2-5, the full variable domain is KAGVTQTPRYLIKTRGQQVTLSCSPISGHRSVSWYQQTPGQGLQFLFEYFSETQRNKGNFPGRFSGRQFSNSRSEMNVSTLELGDSALYLCASSRGGEETQYFGPGTRLLVL.

V and J are TRBV6-1 and TRBJ1-3, with TRBD1 identical over 9 bases. The germline CDR1 and CDR2 sequences are MNHNS and SASEGT. Trimming at V came to 8 bases and at J to 4 bases, leaving 6 bases not matched to a gene. This CDR3 has 14 residues. In DNA, the CDR3 is TGTGCCAGCGGCCCCGGGACAGGGGGAAACACCATATATTTT. This encodes CASGPGTGGNTIYF.

The rearrangement links TRBV30 to TRBJ2-1; 11 positions match TRBD2. The CDR3 is made up of 15 amino acids. V lost 0 bases, J lost 8 bases, and 6 bases stayed unmatched. CDR1 is GTSNPN and CDR2 is SVGIG in the germline V gene (reference sequence). CDR3 in DNA: TGTGCCTGGAGTGTAGGTCTAGCGGGAGGATATGAGCAGTTCTTC. Protein product: CAWSVGLAGGYEQFF.

The gene calls are TRBV7-9 and TRBJ2-6, with D perhaps being TRBD1 or TRBD2 (5 bases each). CDR1 SEHNR and CDR2 FQNEAQ come from the germline V gene (reference sequence). This CDR3 contains 15 residues. V was shortened by 7 bases and J by 2 bases, with 12 bases between the two germline ends. The CDR3 spells CASTQWDPGANVLTF. The CDR3 coding sequence is TGTGCCAGCACCCAATGGGACCCTGGGGCCAACGTCCTGACTTTC.

The chain links TRBV11-2 to TRBJ2-1; the D gene is possibly TRBD2 (6 bases). V dropped 5 bases and J dropped 6 bases, with 17 bases sitting between them. The CDR3 sequence is 15 residues long. Germline lookup yields CDR1 SGHAT and CDR2 FQNNGV. The CDR3 bases are TGTGCCAGCAGCCCACGGACTATCCCGCCCAATGAGCAGTTCTTC. It is translated as CASSPRTIPPNEQFF. The full variable domain, its missing parts supplied by reference TRBV11-2 and TRBJ2-1, is EAGVAQSPRYKIIEKRQSVAFWCNPISGHATLYWYQQILGQGPKLLIQFQNNGVVDDSQLPKDRFSAERLKGVDSTLKIQPAKLEDSAVYLCASSPRTIPPNEQFFGPGTRLTVL.

The chain links TRBV28 to TRBJ2-7; 10 bases align to TRBD2. This CDR3 comprises 15 residues. Germline V gene lookup returns CDR1 MDHEN and CDR2 SYDVKM. Trimming cost V 2 bases and J 7 bases; bases outside gene matches: 8. CDR3 DNA: TGTGCCAGCAGTTTAGGTGGAGCGGGGGGGTTTGAGCAGTACTTC. This translates into CASSLGGAGGFEQYF.

Remarks on this clone: Other DNA sequences within the sample encode an identical CDR3. V and J are TRBV2 and TRBJ2-1, with D uncertain. V was shortened by 3 bases and J by 3 bases, with 9 bases between the two germline ends. CDR3 size: 14 residues. CDR1 SNHLY and CDR2 FYNNEI come from the germline V gene. The CDR3 nucleotides are TGTGCCAGCAGTGATCGGAGTAGCTACAATGAGCAGTTCTTC. It specifies CASSDRSSYNEQFF.

As DNA, the CDR3 is TGTGCCAGTACAACATCTGGGGGACAGGGCACTGAAGCTTTCTTT. Protein sequence: CASTTSGGQGTEAFF. The chain carries TRBV19 and TRBJ1-1; 9 bases align to TRBD1. The germline V gene encodes CDR1 LNHDA and CDR2 SQIVND (reference sequence). J lost 4 bases, V lost 7 bases, and 10 bases had no gene match. CDR3 length equals 15 residues.

Only one count was recorded for this clone. V is TRBV19 and J is TRBJ2-7; no clear D. Per germline, CDR1 LNHDA and CDR2 SQIVND (reference sequence). V was pared by 6 bases and J by 0 bases, with 9 bases between. There are 13 residues in the CDR3. The CDR3 DNA reads as TGTGCCAGTAGCTATGAATTCTCCTACGAGCAGTACTTC. Translated: CASSYEFSYEQYF.